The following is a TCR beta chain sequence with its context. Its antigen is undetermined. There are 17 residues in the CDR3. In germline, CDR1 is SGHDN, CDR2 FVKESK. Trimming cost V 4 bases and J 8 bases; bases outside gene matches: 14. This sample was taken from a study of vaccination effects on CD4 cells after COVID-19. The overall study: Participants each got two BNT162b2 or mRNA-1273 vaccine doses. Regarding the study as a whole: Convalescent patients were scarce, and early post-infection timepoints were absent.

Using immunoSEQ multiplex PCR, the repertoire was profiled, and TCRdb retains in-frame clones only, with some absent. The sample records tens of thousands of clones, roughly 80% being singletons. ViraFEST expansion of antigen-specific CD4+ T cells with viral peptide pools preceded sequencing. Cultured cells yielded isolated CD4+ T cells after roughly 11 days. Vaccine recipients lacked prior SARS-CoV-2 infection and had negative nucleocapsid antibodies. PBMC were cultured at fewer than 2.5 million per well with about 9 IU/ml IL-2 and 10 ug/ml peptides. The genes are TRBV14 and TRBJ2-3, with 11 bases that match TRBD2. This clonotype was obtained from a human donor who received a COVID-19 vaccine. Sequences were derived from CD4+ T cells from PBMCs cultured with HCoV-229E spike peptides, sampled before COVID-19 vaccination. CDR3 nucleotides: TGTGCCAGCAGCCCCTTAGCGGGGGGGGGCTTAAGGGCTACGCAGTATTTT. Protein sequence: CASSPLAGGGLRATQYF.